Presented here are 11 T cell receptor beta chains from one specimen sequenced in a study of blood T cell repertoires in COVID-19. Generated by immunoSEQ multiplex PCR, the TCRdb table keeps only in-frame clones and is missing some. The repertoire holds about 77,000 clones, about 73% seen once, with approximately 20% in the top ten. The sequencing input was peripheral blood. These receptors all come from a man aged 60-69 years with acute or convalescent COVID-19.

Worth noting for this clone: This sequence may be a read error, since a much larger clone differs from it by one base. V and J are TRBV3-1 (or the pseudogene TRBV3-2) and TRBJ2-2; D gene uncertain. V gave up 0 bases and J gave up 2 bases, with 4 bases separating them. This CDR3 spans 14 amino acids. CDR1 and CDR2 (germline): LGHDT, YNNKEL (reference sequence). CDR3: CASSQDTNTGELFF. The CDR3 DNA follows: TGTGCCAGCAGCCAAGACACTAACACCGGGGAGCTGTTTTTT.

This clone was seen just once. V usage is TRBV18 and J usage is TRBJ1-3, with D unresolved. V lost 3 bases, J lost 5 bases, and 14 bases lay in between. The germline gives CDR1 KGHSH, CDR2 LQKENI. This CDR3 comprises 15 residues. The CDR3 nucleotides are TGTGCCAGCTCACCTGAGAGTCACAGACGAAACACCATATATTTT. Residues: CASSPESHRRNTIYF.

This clone was picked up many times. The chain joins TRBV6-2 or TRBV6-3 to TRBJ2-7; the match to TRBD2 covers 10 bases. With V trimmed by 5 bases and J by 6 bases, 7 bases remained unmatched. The CDR3 contains 14 residues. CDR1 is MNHEY and CDR2 is SVGEGT in the germline V gene. Here the CDR3 reads CASSQSGGASEQYV. The CDR3 DNA follows: TGTGCCAGCAGTCAAAGCGGGGGGGCCTCCGAGCAGTACGTC.

The chain links TRBV24-1 to TRBJ2-3, with a possible D match to TRBD2 (5 bases). Deletions cut 2 bases from V and 3 bases from J, with 11 bases between. Germline CDR1 is KGHDR and CDR2 is SFDVKD. CDR3 length equals 15 residues. For the CDR3, the DNA is TGTGCCACCAGTGATTCGAGGGTTCTTACAGATACGCAGTATTTT. Its translation: CATSDSRVLTDTQYF.

This chain connects TRBV6-2 or TRBV6-3 to TRBJ1-1; D unresolved. The CDR3 is made up of 14 amino acids. The germline V and J ends were trimmed by 0 bases and 5 bases, with 10 bases remaining between them. Germline CDR1 reads MNHEY; CDR2 reads SVGEGT. CDR3 DNA sequence: TGTGCCAGCAGTTACTCGTCGGAGGGAACTGAAGCTTTCTTT. The encoded protein is CASSYSSEGTEAFF.

V and J are TRBV6-5 and TRBJ1-4; D is possibly TRBD1 (5 bases). Germline CDR1 reads MNHEY; CDR2 reads SVGAGI. The CDR3 totals 14 residues. Trimming shortened V by 7 bases and J by 4 bases, and 13 bases separated the two germline ends. DNA for the CDR3: TGTGCCAGCAAGGGGATAGGGCATAATGAAAAACTGTTTTTT. It encodes CASKGIGHNEKLFF.

The rearrangement links TRBV9 to TRBJ1-1; possible D gene TRBD1, 6 bases. The CDR3 is 14 amino acids. Per germline, CDR1 SGDLS and CDR2 YYNGEE. V shed 4 bases and J shed 1 base, with 11 bases lying between them. CDR3 bases: TGTGCCAGCAGCTTGCAGGGGAGGAACACTGAAGCTTTCTTT. Translating it yields CASSLQGRNTEAFF.

The sample holds a few counts of this clone. The chain couples TRBV4-2 to TRBJ2-1; D is undetermined. The CDR3 covers 12 residues. The germline V and J ends were trimmed by 0 bases and 8 bases, with 5 bases remaining between them. Per germline, CDR1 LGHNA and CDR2 YNFKEQ. The CDR3 is CASSQDEDEQFF. The CDR3 DNA is TGTGCCAGCAGCCAAGATGAGGATGAGCAGTTCTTC.

The chain recombines TRBV7-2 with TRBJ1-6; 12 bases line up with TRBD1. Trimming at V came to 2 bases and at J to 9 bases, leaving 5 bases not matched to a gene. CDR3 length equals 16 residues. CDR1 is SGHTA, CDR2 FQGNSA, per germline. The CDR3 reads CASSLHGTGGGSPLHF. As DNA, the CDR3 is TGTGCCAGCAGCTTACATGGGACAGGGGGCGGTTCACCCCTCCACTTT.

The V and J genes are TRBV3-1 (or the pseudogene TRBV3-2) and TRBJ2-3; tentative D call: TRBD2 (5 bases). CDR3 size: 13 residues. The V end was cut by 1 base, the J end by 9 bases, with 11 bases between. CDR1 and CDR2 (germline): LGHDT, YNNKEL (reference sequence). The CDR3: CASSQASPGTQYF. CDR3 nucleotide sequence: TGTGCCAGCAGCCAAGCGAGCCCGGGGACGCAGTATTTT.

The rearrangement uses TRBV3-1 (or the pseudogene TRBV3-2) and TRBJ2-5; D call uncertain. Deletions cut 6 bases from V and 0 bases from J, with 5 bases between. This CDR3 is 12 amino acids long. CDR1 is LGHDT, CDR2 YNNKEL, per germline (reference sequence). The CDR3 protein is CASSSYQETQYF. The CDR3 DNA reads as TGTGCCAGCAGTTCATACCAAGAGACCCAGTACTTC.